The source of this T cell receptor (beta chain) is a study of blood T cells in healthy people across ages. In germline, CDR1 is MNHNY, CDR2 SVGAGI (reference sequence). V lost 0 bases to trimming and J lost 5 bases, with 8 bases between them. This CDR3 is 15 amino acids long. Each sample gave at least 7 million isolated PBMCs. Study-wide points: Percentage of naive T cells showed a strong correlation with TCR beta diversity.

This clonotype has ten or more counts. Its antigen remains unidentified. A second PCR of 7 to 11 cycles used a sample-barcoded 5' primer and a J-beta primer mix. The study obtained at least 3 million CDR3-containing paired-end reads from every sample. TCRdb fed the 5' RACE reads into MiXCR, producing one record per CDR3 protein. The repertoire includes hundreds of thousands of distinct CDR3 sequences, about 47% of them detected once, and over 15% sits in the top ten. The receptor comes from a man older than 75 in good health. The material sequenced was blood. The chain couples TRBV6-6 to TRBJ1-6; tentatively, D is TRBD1 (6 bases). As DNA, the CDR3 is TGTGCCAGCAGTTACTCGGACAGAGATAATTCACCCCTCCACTTT. Its protein is CASSYSDRDNSPLHF.